This passage covers 19 T cell receptor beta chains from one sample sequenced in a study of blood T cell repertoires in COVID-19. The assay was immunoSEQ multiplex PCR, and TCRdb's table has in-frame clones only and misses some. In the table there are some 150,000 clones, around 83% of which are singletons. The sequenced sample was peripheral blood. The receptors shown here come from a human donor with acute or convalescent COVID-19. The donor label of this sample is uncertain.

CDR3 amino acids: CASSLREPAGELFF. The CDR3 bases are TGTGCCAGCAGCTTACGGGAGCCCGCCGGGGAGCTGTTTTTT. The chain carries TRBV11-2 and TRBJ2-2; the D gene is possibly TRBD2 (6 bases). Germline CDR1 and CDR2: SGHAT and FQNNGV. The CDR3 contains 14 residues. V lost 2 bases and J 6 bases, leaving 10 bases between the germline ends.

This chain uses TRBV18 with TRBJ1-4, with 8 bases identical to TRBD1. This CDR3 is 14 amino acids long. Germline CDR1 KGHSH, CDR2 LQKENI. With 6 bases clipped from V and 4 bases from J, the junction kept 4 bases outside the gene matches. CDR3: CASSRTGSNEKLFF. The CDR3 DNA follows: TGTGCCAGCTCCCGGACAGGGAGTAATGAAAAACTGTTTTTT. Looking up the rest from reference TRBV18 and TRBJ1-4 gives the full variable domain: NAGVMQNPRHLVRRRGQEARLRCSPMKGHSHVYWYRQLPEEGLKFMVYLQKENIIDESGMPKERFSAEFPKEGPSILRIQQVVRGDSAAYFCASSRTGSNEKLFFGSGTQLSVL.

The rearrangement uses TRBV4-3 and TRBJ1-3, with D unclear. Germline values: CDR1 LGHNA, CDR2 YSLEER. The ends were cut back, 2 bases at V and 0 bases at J, with 17 bases in the middle. There are 18 residues in the CDR3. The CDR3 DNA follows: TGCGCCAGCAGCCAATCCCCGCCCACAAGTATCTCTGGAAACACCATATATTTT. It yields the protein CASSQSPPTSISGNTIYF.

The chain uses TRBV18 and TRBJ2-7, with D possibly being TRBD2 (6 bases). The germline gives CDR1 KGHSH, CDR2 LQKENI. The CDR3 has 11 amino acids. V was shortened by 4 bases and J by 6 bases, with 7 bases between the two germline ends. CDR3 region: CASSRRGEQYF. CDR3 DNA: TGTGCCAGCTCACGGAGGGGCGAGCAGTACTTC.

The genes are TRBV10-3 and TRBJ1-4; 8 bases are a match to TRBD1. Germline V gives CDR1 ENHRY, CDR2 SYGVKD. CDR3 size: 15 residues. Trimming took 3 bases from V and 7 from J; bases not matched to a gene: 7. CDR3 sequence: CAISERQGAGEKLFF. CDR3 nucleotides: TGTGCCATCAGTGAAAGGCAGGGGGCAGGTGAAAAACTGTTTTTT.

This chain connects TRBV4-3 to TRBJ1-5; D might be TRBD1 (6 bases). With 6 bases removed from V and 0 bases from J, the gap between germline ends came to 18 bases. Germline loops: CDR1 LGHNA, CDR2 YSLEER. There are 17 residues in the CDR3. CDR3: CASRQGADCYSNQPQHF. Written as DNA, the CDR3 is TGCGCCAGCAGACAGGGAGCTGACTGCTATAGCAATCAGCCCCAGCATTTT.

The chain couples TRBV10-2 to TRBJ2-7; D is uncertain. With 3 bases removed from V and 1 base from J, the gap between germline ends came to 7 bases. The CDR3 runs 13 residues. Germline CDR1 reads WSHSY; CDR2 reads SAAADI. The CDR3 spells CASSDTRSYEQYV. Here the CDR3 DNA reads TGCGCCAGCAGTGACACCAGATCCTACGAGCAGTACGTC.

The chain recombines TRBV3-1 (or the pseudogene TRBV3-2) with TRBJ2-7; TRBD1 is a possible D gene (5 bases). This CDR3 is 13 amino acids long. The ends were cut back, 1 base at V and 2 bases at J, with 6 bases in the middle. Per germline, CDR1 LGHDT and CDR2 YNNKEL (reference sequence). The CDR3 coding sequence is TGTGCCAGCAGCCAAGCCAGGGCCTACGAGCAGTACTTC. This sequence encodes CASSQARAYEQYF.

This chain joins TRBV5-1 and TRBJ2-3; 8 nucleotides line up with TRBD1. V lost 0 bases, J lost 5 bases, and 8 bases stayed unmatched. The CDR3 contains 16 residues. The germline gives CDR1 SGHRS, CDR2 YFSETQ. The CDR3 DNA follows: TGCGCCAGCAGCTTGGTAGGCCAGGGGGCCGTAGATACGCAGTATTTT. Protein sequence: CASSLVGQGAVDTQYF.

This chain uses TRBV5-1 with TRBJ2-5; D is perhaps TRBD2 (6 bases). The V end was cut by 9 bases, the J end by 0 bases, with 6 bases between. The CDR3 has 11 residues. Germline CDR1 SGHRS, CDR2 YFSETQ. The CDR3 spells CATSDQETQYF. CDR3 in DNA: TGCGCCACTAGCGACCAAGAGACCCAGTACTTC. Supplemented by reference TRBV5-1 and TRBJ2-5, the full variable domain reads KAGVTQTPRYLIKTRGQQVTLSCSPISGHRSVSWYQQTPGQGLQFLFEYFSETQRNKGNFPGRFSGRQFSNSRSEMNVSTLELGDSALYLCATSDQETQYFGPGTRLLVL.

This chain links TRBV9 with TRBJ2-3; 9 nucleotides line up with TRBD2. V was clipped by 2 bases and J by 12 bases; unmatched bases: 10. This CDR3 contains 14 residues. CDR1 and CDR2 (germline): SGDLS, YYNGEE. The CDR3 loop reads CASSVSPGTSFQYF. The CDR3 DNA is TGTGCCAGCAGCGTGAGCCCCGGGACTAGCTTTCAGTATTTT.

V is TRBV19 and J is TRBJ2-1; TRBD1 aligns across 9 bases. This CDR3 is 14 amino acids long. Germline lookup yields CDR1 LNHDA and CDR2 SQIVND (reference sequence). J was trimmed by 6 bases and V by 3 bases; bases with no gene match: 3. The CDR3 protein is CASSMGTGSNEQFF. The CDR3 coding sequence is TGTGCCAGTAGTATGGGGACAGGGAGCAATGAGCAGTTCTTC.

The CDR3 DNA sequence: TGTGCCAGTAGGGCTTCTAGATCGTCTAGCACAGATACGCAGTATTTT. Its translation is CASRASRSSSTDTQYF. The chain employs TRBV19 and TRBJ2-3; D gene uncertain. The ends were cut back, 6 bases at V and 0 bases at J, with 16 bases in the middle. Germline assignment: CDR1 LNHDA and CDR2 SQIVND (reference sequence). This CDR3 region has 16 residues.

This clone was recorded only once. CDR3: CASSTQGTGPADTQYF. Here the CDR3 DNA reads TGTGCCAGTAGTACCCAAGGGACAGGTCCGGCAGATACGCAGTATTTT. The V and J genes are TRBV19 and TRBJ2-3; 8 bases line up with TRBD1. CDR1 and CDR2 from the germline V gene are LNHDA and SQIVND (reference sequence). Trimming took 4 bases from V and 4 from J; bases not matched to a gene: 10. The CDR3 length is 16 residues.

The gene calls are TRBV4-3 and TRBJ2-5; 10 bases align to TRBD1. The ends lost 4 bases at V and 5 bases at J; junction bases unmatched: 7. From germline, CDR1 is LGHNA and CDR2 YSLEER. This CDR3 is 15 amino acids long. CDR3 sequence: CASSPLGTGVETQYF. In DNA form, the CDR3 reads TGCGCCAGCAGCCCGCTGGGGACAGGGGTCGAGACCCAGTACTTC.

The V call is TRBV18, the J call TRBJ1-1; D may be TRBD1 (6 bases). Germline CDR1 KGHSH, CDR2 LQKENI. With 4 bases removed from V and 3 bases from J, the gap between germline ends came to 15 bases. The CDR3 consists of 15 residues. The CDR3, as DNA: TGTGCCAGCTCACGTTCCCGGGCAGGGGACACTGAAGCTTTCTTT. It is translated as CASSRSRAGDTEAFF.

The rearrangement links TRBV29-1 to TRBJ2-5; a possible D gene is TRBD1 (6 bases). Trimming removed 5 bases from V and 7 bases from J, with 11 bases in between. The germline gives CDR1 SQVTM, CDR2 ANQGSEA. The CDR3 has 11 residues. The CDR3 sequence is CSVWTVGTQYF. The DNA for the CDR3 is TGCAGCGTTTGGACAGTCGGGACCCAGTACTTC.

DNA for the CDR3: TGTGCCAGCAGTCGAGAGACCCAGTACTTC. This gives the protein CASSRETQYF. The J gene is TRBJ2-5, the V gene TRBV2; D gene ambiguous. This CDR3 contains 10 residues. The germline V gene encodes CDR1 SNHLY and CDR2 FYNNEI. The V end lost 5 bases, the J end lost 4 bases, and 2 bases lay between the germline ends.

This clone showed up just once. The chain has TRBV19 and TRBJ1-5, with no clear D. Between the trimmed V and J ends, which lost 2 bases and 0 bases, there was a span of 23 bases. From germline, CDR1 is LNHDA and CDR2 SQIVND (reference sequence). This CDR3 has 20 residues. The CDR3 spells CASSIILPRAPSYSNQPQHF. In DNA, the CDR3 is TGTGCCAGTAGTATAATTTTACCGAGGGCCCCGTCTTATAGCAATCAGCCCCAGCATTTT.